These 17 T cell receptor beta chains came from one sample sequenced in a study of low-dose radiotherapy and immunotherapy resistance in tumors. Time point specified: before trial treatment. Primers used for first-strand cDNA, a TRAV- and TRBV-specific set, covered both alpha and beta chains. Using a constant-region primer together with a V-primer adapter, TCRs were subjected to roughly 20 PCR cycles of amplification. TCRdb recomputed calls from the reads with MiXCR, one row per CDR3 protein. This sample yields almost 40,000 distinct CDR3 sequences, of which around a third are seen a single time; around 3.5% belongs to the top ten. This specimen was PBMCs, taken before treatment. The receptor set was obtained from a male donor with gallbladder cancer.

This clonotype was counted at least ten times. The chain recombines TRBV7-9 with TRBJ2-1, with 8 bases that match TRBD2. The trim removed 5 bases at V and 0 bases at J, leaving 9 bases unmatched. The CDR3 length is 17 residues. The germline V gene has CDR1 SEHNR and CDR2 FQNEAQ (reference sequence). CDR3 residues: CASSPVGGRSSYNEQFF. DNA for the CDR3: TGTGCCAGCAGCCCCGTTGGCGGGAGGAGCTCCTACAATGAGCAGTTCTTC.

V usage is TRBV7-2 and J usage is TRBJ2-7; tentatively, D is TRBD2 (6 bases). Trimming left V 5 bases short and J 4 bases short, with 12 bases between. Germline V gives CDR1 SGHTA, CDR2 FQGNSA. The CDR3 totals 13 residues. The CDR3 coding sequence is TGTGCCAGCAGCAACCATGGGGGGTACGAGCAGTACTTC. Translated: CASSNHGGYEQYF.

The rearrangement joins TRBV19 to TRBJ2-2, with unresolved D. Between the trimmed V and J ends, which lost 7 bases and 1 base, there was a span of 10 bases. The CDR3 runs 14 residues. The germline V gene has CDR1 LNHDA and CDR2 SQIVND (reference sequence). CDR3 coding DNA: TGTGCCAGTAAGCTGGGCCGGAACACCGGGGAGCTGTTTTTT. It yields the protein CASKLGRNTGELFF.

The chain combines TRBV28 with TRBJ2-6; 8 bases are shared with TRBD2. Germline CDR1 reads MDHEN; CDR2 reads SYDVKM. V gave up 11 bases and J gave up 1 base; unmatched junction bases: 4. This CDR3 region has 14 residues. CDR3 nucleotides: TGTGCCTCCGGGGGGGGGTCTGGGGCCAACGTCCTGACTTTC. Translation gives CASGGGSGANVLTF.

V gene TRBV4-3 combines with J gene TRBJ2-1, with D possibly matching TRBD1 (5 bases). In germline, CDR1 is LGHNA, CDR2 YSLEER. V was shortened by 0 bases and J by 1 base, with 10 bases between the two germline ends. The CDR3 has 16 amino acids. The CDR3 coding sequence is TGCGCCAGCAGCCAAGAGGACCCAGGGTCCTACAATGAGCAGTTCTTC. Translated, it gives CASSQEDPGSYNEQFF.

By share of the sample, this clonotype is medium-sized (0.01 to 0.1%). V gene TRBV12-3 or TRBV12-4 combines with J gene TRBJ2-3, with a possible D match to TRBD1 (5 bases). The V end lost 8 bases, the J end lost 8 bases, and 14 bases lay between the germline ends. The CDR3 loop spans 12 amino acids. The CDR3 reads CASGARVGTQYF. The CDR3 DNA follows: TGTGCCAGCGGGGCCAGGGTCGGTACGCAGTATTTT.

The chain couples TRBV7-6 to TRBJ2-1; D is possibly TRBD2 (5 bases). The CDR3 is 11 amino acids. Looked up from germline, CDR1 is SGHVS and CDR2 is FNYEAQ. The V end lost 5 bases, the J end lost 10 bases, and 9 bases lay between the germline ends. The chain's CDR3 is CASSDTGEQFF. The CDR3 region has the DNA TGTGCCAGCAGCGACACGGGGGAGCAGTTCTTC.

This clonotype was seen many times. This chain links TRBV12-3 or TRBV12-4 with TRBJ2-3; D gene ambiguous. Trimming removed 5 bases from V and 6 bases from J, with 12 bases in between. This CDR3 is built from 13 residues. The CDR3 DNA reads TGTGCCAGCAGTGACATCTTGGCGGATACGCAGTATTTT. Its protein product is CASSDILADTQYF.

This clonotype was seen only a few times. The rearrangement links TRBV5-1 to TRBJ1-3; D uncertain. The length of the CDR3 is 14 residues. V dropped 4 bases and J dropped 3 bases, with 11 bases sitting between them. Germline lookup yields CDR1 SGHRS and CDR2 YFSETQ. CDR3 amino acids: CASSPRTDGNTIYF. The CDR3 DNA is TGCGCCAGCAGCCCTCGGACCGATGGAAACACCATATATTTT.

This clonotype has a count of ten or more. The chain uses TRBV27 and TRBJ2-1; tentatively, D is TRBD1 (6 bases). Germline V gene data show CDR1 as MNHEY and CDR2 as SMNVEV (reference sequence). The V and J ends lost 2 bases and 5 bases respectively, with 19 bases between them. The CDR3 length is 17 residues. The CDR3 DNA is TGTGCCAGCAGTTTACAGGGGTCGGGAAAGTCCCACAATGAGCAGTTCTTC. Its translation is CASSLQGSGKSHNEQFF.

In this sample, this clonotype is medium-sized. V is TRBV5-1 and J is TRBJ2-3; the match to TRBD2 covers 8 bases. Germline assignment: CDR1 SGHRS and CDR2 YFSETQ. V lost 0 bases to trimming and J lost 6 bases; unmatched junction nucleotides: 6. The CDR3 sequence is 15 residues long. CDR3 DNA: TGCGCCAGCAGCTTGGAGGGTAGCGGGAAGGATACGCAGTATTTT. Its translation: CASSLEGSGKDTQYF. The complete variable domain, with remaining parts taken from reference TRBV5-1 and TRBJ2-3, reads KAGVTQTPRYLIKTRGQQVTLSCSPISGHRSVSWYQQTPGQGLQFLFEYFSETQRNKGNFPGRFSGRQFSNSRSEMNVSTLELGDSALYLCASSLEGSGKDTQYFGPGTRLTVL.

This clonotype was observed at least ten times. The rearrangement links TRBV28 to TRBJ2-2, with a weak D call TRBD2 (6 bases). CDR3 length: 18 residues. From germline, CDR1 is MDHEN and CDR2 SYDVKM. The germline V and J ends were trimmed by 5 bases and 0 bases, with 19 bases remaining between them. The chain's CDR3 is CASSLFARDSANTGELFF. As DNA, the CDR3 is TGTGCCAGCAGTCTTTTCGCCCGGGACTCCGCGAACACCGGGGAGCTGTTTTTT.

The chain recombines TRBV21-1 with TRBJ2-2; no check of the table's D call, TRBD2, against the DNA was made. TRBV21-1 is recorded as a pseudogene. This CDR3 is 21 amino acids long. The chain's CDR3 is CASSDSPLRLAEDPGTGELFF. The CDR3 region has the DNA TGTGCCAGCAGCGACAGCCCCTTGAGGCTAGCGGAGGACCCAGGCACCGGGGAGCTGTTTTTT.

This clonotype has ten or more counts. V is TRBV27 and J is TRBJ2-5; TRBD1 might be the D (6 bases). Per the germline V gene, CDR1 is MNHEY and CDR2 is SMNVEV (reference sequence). CDR3 length: 16 residues. With 6 bases removed from V and 5 bases from J, the gap between germline ends came to 22 bases. The CDR3 sequence is CASRPTLRGASETQYF. The CDR3 nucleotides read TGTGCCAGCAGGCCTACCCTCAGGGGTGCGAGTGAGACCCAGTACTTC.

The J gene is TRBJ1-2, the V gene TRBV7-2; D gene ambiguous. This CDR3 has 13 residues. The V and J ends lost 2 bases and 7 bases respectively, with 11 bases between them. Looked up from germline, CDR1 is SGHTA and CDR2 is FQGNSA. DNA for the CDR3: TGTGCCAGCAGCTTATACGAGCCCACTGGCTACACCTTC. Protein product: CASSLYEPTGYTF.

This clonotype appeared many times. The rearrangement links TRBV18 to TRBJ2-5, with D maybe TRBD1 (5 bases). The germline gives CDR1 KGHSH, CDR2 LQKENI. The CDR3 has 14 residues. V was shortened by 3 bases and J by 2 bases, with 10 bases between the two germline ends. Written as DNA, the CDR3 is TGTGCCAGCTCACCGCGGACAAGTCAAGAGACCCAGTACTTC. Protein product: CASSPRTSQETQYF.

This clonotype has a count of ten or more. This chain links TRBV7-2 with TRBJ2-3; D tentatively reads TRBD1 or TRBD2 (7 bases each). This CDR3 is 15 amino acids long. Germline CDR1 SGHTA, CDR2 FQGNSA. Trimming pared 4 bases from V and 3 bases from J, leaving 14 bases between. CDR3 amino acids: CASSSAGGGTDTQYF. In nucleotides, the CDR3 is TGTGCCAGCAGCTCCGCAGGGGGGGGTACAGATACGCAGTATTTT.